These 20 T cell receptor beta chains were all obtained from the same sample, sequenced in a study of identical twins. One entry per CDR3 protein results from TCRdb running MiXCR on the 5' RACE reads. This table holds roughly 1,500,000 distinct CDR3 sequences, around 33% found once. Sequenced sample: cord blood. These receptors were collected from a newborn girl in good health.

To note about this clonotype: A read error may produce the germline difference seen at one junction end. The rearrangement links TRBV28 to TRBJ1-2; D uncertain. The CDR3 is 12 residues long. Germline V gene lookup returns CDR1 MDHEN and CDR2 SYDVKM. CDR3 DNA: TGTGCCAGCAGCTCCGGGTACTATGGCCACACCTTC. Translated: CASSSGYYGHTF.

This clonotype has only a few counts. The gene calls are TRBV28 and TRBJ1-5, with 7 bases that match TRBD1. Germline V CDR1 and CDR2: MDHEN, SYDVKM. V was clipped by 3 bases and J by 5 bases; unmatched bases: 10. CDR3 length: 16 residues. The DNA of the CDR3 is TGTGCCAGCAGTTTCCCCGACAGGGTATCGGATCAGCCCCAGCATTTT. Its protein product is CASSFPDRVSDQPQHF.

To note about this clonotype: Compared with germline, one end of the junction differs, possibly owing to a read error. This chain joins TRBV7-2 and TRBJ2-3; 11 bases fit TRBD2. Germline CDR1 and CDR2: SGHTA and FQGNSA. The CDR3 is made up of 17 amino acids. CDR3: CASSLATSGSSTDAQYF. The CDR3 coding sequence is TGTGCCAGCAGCTTGGCAACTAGCGGGAGTAGCACAGATGCGCAGTATTTT. The entire variable domain, with the rest obtained from reference TRBV7-2 and TRBJ2-3, is as follows: GAGVSQSPSNKVTEKGKDVELRCDPISGHTALYWYRQSLGQGLEFLIYFQGNSAPDKSGLPSDRFSAERTGGSVSTLTIQRTQQEDSAVYLCASSLATSGSSTDAQYFGPGTRLTVL.

This clonotype was found many times. The CDR3 coding sequence is TGCGCCAGCCAAACCGGGACAGGGGTTCCAGATACGCAGTATTTT. It encodes CASQTGTGVPDTQYF. V usage is TRBV5-1 and J usage is TRBJ2-3, with 10 bases aligning to TRBD1. V was clipped by 7 bases and J by 4 bases; unmatched bases: 9. CDR1 and CDR2 from the germline V gene are SGHRS and YFSETQ. CDR3 size: 15 residues.

J is TRBJ1-5 and V is TRBV7-2; 9 nucleotides match TRBD1. The CDR3 sequence is 17 residues long. CDR1 SGHTA and CDR2 FQGNSA come from the germline V gene. The V and J ends lost 5 bases and 0 bases, in that order; junction bases with no gene match: 8. This chain's CDR3 is CASSASGTGYSNQPQHF. The CDR3 bases are TGTGCCAGCAGCGCCTCCGGGACAGGGTATAGCAATCAGCCCCAGCATTTT.

The sample holds many counts of this clonotype. The rearrangement uses TRBV29-1 and TRBJ2-1, with 7 bases that match TRBD1. Losses at the gene ends were 4 bases for V and 3 bases for J; bases not matched to a gene: 3. Germline assignment: CDR1 SQVTM and CDR2 ANQGSEA. The length of the CDR3 is 13 residues. In DNA form, the CDR3 reads TGCAGCGTTGTAGGGGGCCTCTACAATGAGCAGTTCTTC. It encodes CSVVGGLYNEQFF.

This clonotype has more than one count but fewer than ten. The rearrangement uses TRBV29-1 and TRBJ1-1; D not resolved. CDR1 and CDR2 from the germline V gene are SQVTM and ANQGSEA. The CDR3 extends over 11 amino acids. Trimming cost V 8 bases and J 3 bases, with 10 bases left between them. This chain's CDR3 is CSWRGDTEAFF. CDR3 bases: TGCAGCTGGCGGGGTGACACTGAAGCTTTCTTT. Filled out from reference TRBV29-1 and TRBJ1-1, the complete variable domain reads SAVISQKPSRDICQRGTSLTIQCQVDSQVTMMFWYRQQPGQSLTLIATANQGSEATYESGFVIDKFPISRPNLTFSTLTVSNMSPEDSSIYLCSWRGDTEAFFGQGTRLTVV.

This clonotype has more than one count but fewer than ten. At one end the junction does not follow the germline gene, possibly because of a read error. In DNA form, the CDR3 reads TGTGCCAGCAGGGAAGAAGCATATGGCTACACCTTC. It yields the protein CASREEAYGYTF. The rearrangement uses TRBV2 and TRBJ1-2; D is unresolved. The CDR3 has 12 amino acids. CDR1 is SNHLY, CDR2 FYNNEI, per germline.

This chain connects TRBV6-2 or TRBV6-3 to TRBJ2-7, with D maybe TRBD2 (6 bases). CDR1 is MNHEY, CDR2 SVGEGT, per germline. Trimming cost V 0 bases and J 7 bases, with 16 bases left between them. The CDR3 has 15 amino acids. CDR3 bases: TGTGCCAGCAGTTACTCGATGACTAGTTACAATGAGCAGTACTTC. This sequence encodes CASSYSMTSYNEQYF.

The rearrangement joins TRBV3-1 to TRBJ1-2; D unclear. With 2 bases removed from V and 5 bases from J, the gap between germline ends came to 12 bases. CDR1 and CDR2 (germline): LGHDT, YNNKEL (reference sequence). CDR3 length: 14 amino acids. Here the CDR3 reads CASSQWEANYGYTF. CDR3 bases: TGTGCCAGCAGCCAATGGGAGGCCAATTATGGCTACACCTTC.

This clonotype has a single count. The chain uses TRBV10-3 and TRBJ2-7; D not certain. Germline values: CDR1 ENHRY, CDR2 SYGVKD. The CDR3 runs 13 residues. V was clipped by 1 base and J by 7 bases, with 11 bases between them. The CDR3 region has the DNA TGTGCCATCAGTGAGTTGGGTTACAATGAGCAGTACTTC. It yields the protein CAISELGYNEQYF.

This clonotype came up a few times. The chain joins TRBV2 to TRBJ2-2; D gene unclear. Per germline, CDR1 SNHLY and CDR2 FYNNEI. The CDR3 totals 15 residues. V lost 10 bases and J 0 bases, leaving 15 bases between the germline ends. CDR3 coding DNA: TGTGCCACCCAAATCACTCGGGCGAACACCGGGGAGCTGTTTTTT. Translation gives CATQITRANTGELFF.

At least ten counts were recorded for this clonotype. The chain joins TRBV4-2 to TRBJ1-1; D not resolved. V was trimmed by 1 base and J by 3 bases, leaving 3 bases between them. This CDR3 is built from 12 residues. Germline-derived CDR1 and CDR2 are LGHNA and YNFKEQ. This chain's CDR3 is CASSQGDTEAFF. The CDR3 nucleotides read TGTGCCAGCAGCCAAGGGGACACTGAAGCTTTCTTT.

The chain carries TRBV20-1 and TRBJ1-5; D remains unclear. The V end lost 1 base, the J end lost 3 bases, and 10 bases lay between the germline ends. CDR3 length equals 14 residues. Germline loops: CDR1 DFQATT, CDR2 SNEGSKA (reference sequence). The CDR3 spells CSARVEHINQPQHF. CDR3 DNA: TGCAGTGCTAGAGTAGAACATATCAATCAGCCCCAGCATTTT.

In DNA form, the CDR3 reads TGTGCCAGCAGCTTGCTGAGGGCTCAAGAGCAGCCCCAGCATTTT. This sequence encodes CASSLLRAQEQPQHF. This chain uses TRBV5-6 with TRBJ1-5; D is unclear. The germline CDR1 and CDR2 sequences are SGHDT and YYEEEE. V lost 1 base and J 7 bases, leaving 15 bases between the germline ends. The CDR3 is made up of 15 amino acids. Supplemented by reference TRBV5-6 and TRBJ1-5, the full variable domain reads DAGVTQSPTHLIKTRGQQVTLRCSPKSGHDTVSWYQQALGQGPQFIFQYYEEEERQRGNFPDRFSGHQFPNYSSELNVNALLLGDSALYLCASSLLRAQEQPQHFGDGTRLSIL.

J is TRBJ1-1 and V is TRBV28; 8 nucleotides agree with TRBD1. CDR1 MDHEN and CDR2 SYDVKM come from the germline V gene. Losses at the gene ends were 5 bases for V and 4 bases for J; bases not matched to a gene: 9. This CDR3 is 15 amino acids long. The CDR3 protein is CASSPGGPRGTEAFF. The CDR3 nucleotides are TGTGCCAGCAGTCCAGGGGGCCCAAGGGGCACTGAAGCTTTCTTT.

This rearrangement joins TRBV28 to TRBJ2-2; D gene unclear. Germline CDR1 and CDR2: MDHEN and SYDVKM. The CDR3 extends over 17 amino acids. The V and J ends lost 5 bases and 0 bases respectively, with 16 bases between them. CDR3 in amino acids: CASSPSDLNPNTGELFF. The CDR3, as DNA: TGTGCCAGCAGTCCCTCAGACTTAAACCCGAACACCGGGGAGCTGTTTTTT.

The chain carries TRBV7-2 and TRBJ1-5; perhaps TRBD1 as D (5 bases). The V end lost 6 bases, the J end lost 7 bases, and 13 bases lay between the germline ends. The germline V gene encodes CDR1 SGHTA and CDR2 FQGNSA. The CDR3 has 13 residues. CDR3 protein: CASSSGIGQPQHF. The CDR3 nucleotides read TGTGCCAGCAGTTCAGGGATAGGGCAGCCCCAGCATTTT.

The table lists this clonotype with many counts. The CDR3 is CASSFGLSSYEQYF. CDR3 DNA sequence: TGTGCCAGCAGTTTCGGACTCAGCTCCTACGAGCAGTACTTC. The J gene is TRBJ2-7, the V gene TRBV12-3 or TRBV12-4, with D perhaps TRBD2 (5 bases). Trimming left V 3 bases short and J 0 bases short, with 9 bases between. This CDR3 spans 14 amino acids.

This chain links TRBV5-5 with TRBJ2-3; no clear D. This CDR3 spans 15 amino acids. V lost 0 bases and J 2 bases, leaving 10 bases between the germline ends. Germline V gene lookup returns CDR1 SGHKS and CDR2 YYEKEE (reference sequence). The DNA of the CDR3 is TGTGCCAGCAGCTTGGCCACGGTAATCACAGATACGCAGTATTTT. Translation gives CASSLATVITDTQYF.